This section outlines one T cell receptor beta chain sequence together with its context. Antigen: not known. The data were produced by immunoSEQ multiplex PCR, yet TCRdb's version contains in-frame clones alone and is incomplete. The sample lists 500,000 to 550,000 clones, 90% to 97% occurring once. This sample was taken from a study of shared clonotypes between healthy human individuals. Background on the study: A donor's plate count was three for CD4 naive and three for CD4 memory; CD8 naive had two and CD8 memory one. General study findings and limits: A generally larger estimated richness was seen in naive subsets than in memory subsets. The study found about 5% of naive CD4 clonotypes shared across a few donors.

CDR3 length equals 16 residues. J lost 5 bases, V lost 4 bases, and 7 bases had no gene match. Germline CDR1 is SGHRS and CDR2 is YFSETQ. V gene TRBV5-1 combines with J gene TRBJ2-5; 14 nucleotides align to TRBD2. The TCR sequence derives from a woman aged 30 to 39 in good health. Sequencing was done on a sample of naive CD4+ T cells sorted from blood. Stated subset: CD45RA+ positively selected. The CDR3 spells CASSRGTSGSWETQYF. The CDR3 bases are TGCGCCAGCAGCAGAGGGACTAGCGGGAGTTGGGAGACCCAGTACTTC.